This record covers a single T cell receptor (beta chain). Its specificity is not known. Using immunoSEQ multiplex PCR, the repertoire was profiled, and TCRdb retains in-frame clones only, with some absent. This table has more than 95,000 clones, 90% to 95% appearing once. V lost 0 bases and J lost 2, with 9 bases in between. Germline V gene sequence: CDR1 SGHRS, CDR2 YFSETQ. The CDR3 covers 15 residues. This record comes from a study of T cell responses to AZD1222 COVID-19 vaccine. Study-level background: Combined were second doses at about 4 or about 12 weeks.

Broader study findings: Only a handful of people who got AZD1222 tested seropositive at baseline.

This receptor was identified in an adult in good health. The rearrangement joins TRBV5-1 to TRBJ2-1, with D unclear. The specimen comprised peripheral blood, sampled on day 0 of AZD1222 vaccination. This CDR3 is CASSLGSSTYNEQFF. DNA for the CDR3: TGCGCCAGCAGCTTGGGTAGCAGCACCTACAATGAGCAGTTCTTC.